Below are 15 T cell receptor beta chains sequenced from a single sample in a study of beta chain features in type 1 diabetes. The entirety of the isolated RNA underwent reverse transcription, so expressed TCRB transcripts were sequenced. Clones were read by immunoSEQ multiplex PCR, and TCRdb kept only the in-frame ones, dropping some. The table includes roughly 290,000 clones, 15% detected once. General study results and limits: Moderate yet significant TCRB CDR3 shortening was seen in Type 1 diabetes patients in all four CD4+ subsets.

These receptors' targets are unknown. The sample taken for sequencing was naive CD4+ T cells from blood. The receptors stem from a man aged 18 to 30 with type 1 diabetes.

The chain joins TRBV4-3 to TRBJ1-6; D unclear. V lost 1 base to trimming and J lost 7 bases, with 14 bases between them. Germline assignment: CDR1 LGHNA and CDR2 YSLEER. This CDR3 has 16 amino acids. CDR3 nucleotides: TGCGCCAGCAGCCAAGGATGGTCTAAAGAGAATTCACCCCTCCACTTT. Encoded protein: CASSQGWSKENSPLHF.

The CDR3 coding sequence is TGTGCCAGCAGTTACCTCAGGACTAGCGGGAGCGGCGAGCAGTACTTC. Amino acids: CASSYLRTSGSGEQYF. V and J are TRBV13 and TRBJ2-7, with 13 bases matching TRBD2. V shed 6 bases and J 6 bases; nucleotides not matched to a gene: 11. In germline, CDR1 is PRHDT, CDR2 FYEKMQ (reference sequence). This CDR3 contains 16 residues.

This clone was seen a handful of times. The genes are TRBV6-5 and TRBJ1-1; TRBD1 matches 8 bases. CDR1 is MNHEY, CDR2 SVGAGI, per germline. V shed 5 bases and J 5 bases; nucleotides not matched to a gene: 1. The CDR3 is made up of 12 amino acids. The CDR3 region is CASSRQGTEAFF. The CDR3 DNA reads TGTGCCAGCAGTAGACAGGGGACTGAAGCTTTCTTT.

The chain carries TRBV19 and TRBJ2-5; a weak D match, TRBD2 (6 bases). CDR3 length: 13 amino acids. Germline values: CDR1 LNHDA, CDR2 SQIVND (reference sequence). The germline V and J ends were trimmed by 4 bases and 1 base, with 7 bases remaining between them. The CDR3 region has the DNA TGTGCCAGTAGTACGGGGGTCCAAGAGACCCAGTACTTC. Protein sequence: CASSTGVQETQYF.

The gene calls are TRBV7-2 and TRBJ2-2; a weak D match, TRBD2 (7 bases). CDR1 and CDR2 from the germline V gene are SGHTA and FQGNSA. The CDR3 has 16 amino acids. V was shortened by 4 bases and J by 6 bases, with 18 bases between the two germline ends. The CDR3 loop reads CASSSEGGSGAGELFF. CDR3 in DNA: TGTGCCAGCAGCTCCGAGGGGGGGAGTGGGGCCGGGGAGCTGTTTTTT.

The J gene is TRBJ2-7, the V gene TRBV11-2; tentative D call: TRBD1 (5 bases). The CDR3 extends over 13 amino acids. Per the germline V gene, CDR1 is SGHAT and CDR2 is FQNNGV. The V gene lost 7 bases and the J gene lost 4 bases, with 14 bases spanning the gap. As DNA, the CDR3 is TGTGCCAGCACAGACAGAATGACTTACGAGCAGTACTTC. Protein product: CASTDRMTYEQYF.

This clone came up once. The rearrangement joins TRBV29-1 to TRBJ2-1; D remains ambiguous. The length of the CDR3 is 14 residues. Germline V gene lookup returns CDR1 SQVTM and CDR2 ANQGSEA. V was cut by 3 bases and J by 4 bases, with 13 bases left in between. The CDR3 DNA reads TGCAGCGTTGAGTATAGAGGAGCGTACAATGAGCAGTTCTTC. Amino acid sequence: CSVEYRGAYNEQFF.

This clone has just a few counts. V usage is TRBV5-1 and J usage is TRBJ2-7; D is possibly TRBD2 (5 bases). Germline CDR1 reads SGHRS; CDR2 reads YFSETQ. The CDR3 covers 15 residues. Trimming left V 3 bases short and J 2 bases short, with 15 bases between. The CDR3 DNA follows: TGCGCCAGCAGCTCCCGACGCGGGTTTACCTACGAGCAGTACTTC. Translated, it gives CASSSRRGFTYEQYF.

This sequence joins TRBV25-1 and TRBJ1-2; 8 bases agree with TRBD1. Trimming removed 8 bases from V and 8 bases from J; junction bases left unmatched: 10. Germline V CDR1 and CDR2: MGHDK, SYGVNS. The CDR3 has 13 amino acids. The CDR3 sequence is CASRLQGVDGYTF. CDR3 nucleotide sequence: TGTGCCAGCCGGCTACAGGGGGTGGACGGCTACACCTTC.

This clone has a handful of counts. This chain uses TRBV5-1 with TRBJ2-3, with 7 bases aligning to TRBD1. Per the germline V gene, CDR1 is SGHRS and CDR2 is YFSETQ. The CDR3 has 14 residues. Trimming removed 4 bases from V and 1 base from J; junction bases left unmatched: 3. The CDR3 sequence: CASSDDRGTDTQYF. In DNA form, the CDR3 reads TGCGCCAGCAGCGACGACAGGGGCACAGATACGCAGTATTTT. Variable domain in full (rest from reference TRBV5-1 and TRBJ2-3): KAGVTQTPRYLIKTRGQQVTLSCSPISGHRSVSWYQQTPGQGLQFLFEYFSETQRNKGNFPGRFSGRQFSNSRSEMNVSTLELGDSALYLCASSDDRGTDTQYFGPGTRLTVL.

This clone was detected only a few times. V is TRBV10-3 and J is TRBJ2-5; 10 bases line up with TRBD1. J lost 5 bases, V lost 4 bases, and 4 bases had no gene match. This CDR3 region has 14 residues. Per the germline V gene, CDR1 is ENHRY and CDR2 is SYGVKD. Here the CDR3 DNA reads TGTGCCATCAGTGGTCGACAGGGGGCTGAGACCCAGTACTTC. Translated, it gives CAISGRQGAETQYF.

The chain is built from TRBV11-2 and TRBJ2-7; D perhaps matches TRBD1 (5 bases). V was pared by 5 bases and J by 2 bases, with 10 bases between. The germline V gene encodes CDR1 SGHAT and CDR2 FQNNGV. This CDR3 is 13 amino acids long. For the CDR3, the DNA is TGTGCCAGCAGCCCAGGGTCGCCCTACGAGCAGTACTTC. This translates into CASSPGSPYEQYF. Full variable domain (missing parts from reference TRBV11-2 and TRBJ2-7): EAGVAQSPRYKIIEKRQSVAFWCNPISGHATLYWYQQILGQGPKLLIQFQNNGVVDDSQLPKDRFSAERLKGVDSTLKIQPAKLEDSAVYLCASSPGSPYEQYFGPGTRLTVT.

This clone was seen a handful of times. This sequence joins TRBV7-9 and TRBJ1-2; TRBD1 matches 9 bases. CDR1 is SEHNR and CDR2 is FQNEAQ in the germline V gene (reference sequence). V lost 8 bases and J lost 7; bases outside the gene matches: 5. The CDR3 has 12 amino acids. Written as DNA, the CDR3 is TGTGCCAGCCCGGGACAGGGACTTGGCTACACCTTC. Translation gives CASPGQGLGYTF.

This clone has only a few counts. The rearrangement links TRBV5-4 to TRBJ2-7; tentatively, D is TRBD2 (5 bases). This CDR3 is 15 amino acids long. Germline values: CDR1 SGHNT, CDR2 YYREEE (reference sequence). V lost 5 bases and J lost 1, with 16 bases in between. In DNA, the CDR3 is TGTGCCAGCAGAACGATGGGCGGGCAGTCCTACGAGCAGTACTTC. This codes for CASRTMGGQSYEQYF.

The rearrangement uses TRBV18 and TRBJ2-1; D gene unclear. Trimming stripped 3 bases from V and 0 bases from J, with 12 bases between. CDR3 length equals 16 residues. The germline V gene encodes CDR1 KGHSH and CDR2 LQKENI. Here the CDR3 reads CASSPSSGSSYNEQFF. The CDR3 DNA sequence: TGTGCCAGCTCACCTAGCTCCGGAAGCTCCTACAATGAGCAGTTCTTC.